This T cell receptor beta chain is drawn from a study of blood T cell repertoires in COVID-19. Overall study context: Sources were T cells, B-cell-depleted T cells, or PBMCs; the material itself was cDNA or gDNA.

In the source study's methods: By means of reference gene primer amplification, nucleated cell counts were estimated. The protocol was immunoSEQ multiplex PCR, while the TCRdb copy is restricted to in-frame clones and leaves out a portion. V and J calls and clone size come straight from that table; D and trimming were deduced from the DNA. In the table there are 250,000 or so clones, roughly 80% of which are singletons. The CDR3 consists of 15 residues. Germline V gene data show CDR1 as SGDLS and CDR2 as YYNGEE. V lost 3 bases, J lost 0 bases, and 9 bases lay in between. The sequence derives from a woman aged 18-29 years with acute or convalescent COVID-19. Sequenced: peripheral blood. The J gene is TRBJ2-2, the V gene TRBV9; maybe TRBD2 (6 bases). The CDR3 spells CASSAGLSNTGELFF. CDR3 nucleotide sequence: TGTGCCAGCAGCGCGGGACTTTCGAACACCGGGGAGCTGTTTTTT.